The source of this T cell receptor (beta chain) is a study of cytomegalovirus exposure and HLA in healthy donors. The validation cohort, a group of more than 100 subjects, included the donors and was separate from the roughly 700-subject first cohort. The CDR3 is 15 residues long. The germline gives CDR1 MDHEN, CDR2 SYDVKM. Trimming shortened V by 6 bases and J by 1 base, and 13 bases separated the two germline ends. Points on this clone: The antigen is not known.

Study results and limitations: There were about 160 TCR beta chains listed as cytomegalovirus-associated.

TCRdb's table, derived via immunoSEQ multiplex PCR, lists solely in-frame clones and lacks some. The sample yields around 60,000 clones, 90% to 97% seen once. The TCR comes from a woman aged 18-29 years in good health and CMV-seronegative. Source material: PBMCs. V and J are TRBV28 and TRBJ1-5; D perhaps matches TRBD1 (6 bases). This CDR3 reads CASRNRVSSNQPQHF. In DNA form, the CDR3 reads TGTGCCAGCAGAAACAGGGTTTCGAGCAATCAGCCCCAGCATTTT.